The sequence of this T cell receptor (beta chain) was determined in a study of shared clonotypes between healthy human individuals. Profiled with immunoSEQ multiplex PCR; TCRdb holds only in-frame clones, not every one. The sample contains 2 million to 2.5 million clones, over 85% of which appear only once. Germline V lookup: CDR1 SGHAT, CDR2 FQNNGV. The CDR3 length is 13 residues. Trimming removed 0 bases at V and 7 bases at J, with 6 bases between. Material: naive CD4+ T cells from PBMCs. Subset in this sample: CD45RA+ positively selected. The chain has TRBV11-2 and TRBJ2-2; D remains unclear. The TCR was taken from a man between 18 and 29 years old in good health. Some clones in this sample may be carry-over from other donors' samples. The CDR3 loop reads CASSLEVHGELFF. CDR3 coding DNA: TGTGCCAGCAGCTTAGAGGTTCACGGGGAGCTGTTTTTT.